One sample yielded the 27 T cell receptor beta chains listed below, sequenced in a study of CD8+ T cells in alopecia areata. Treatment given: oral pan-JAK inhibitor, 5-10 mg twice daily. RNA extraction and reverse transcription yielded cDNA as sequencing template. Data came from immunoSEQ multiplex PCR; TCRdb stores just in-frame clones and leaves some out. Of about 210,000 clones listed, 64% are singletons. The sequences come from CD4+ T cells sorted from blood, collected at week 4, from a patient treated with tofacitinib. All receptors derive from a human donor with alopecia areata.

The genes are TRBV27 and TRBJ2-2; 7 nucleotides agree with TRBD2. The V and J ends lost 3 bases and 5 bases, in that order; junction bases with no gene match: 3. CDR3 length equals 14 residues. CDR1 and CDR2 (germline): MNHEY, SMNVEV (reference sequence). Here the CDR3 reads CASSFTGGTGELFF. The DNA for the CDR3 is TGTGCCAGCAGTTTTACGGGGGGTACCGGGGAGCTGTTTTTT.

This clone was counted only a few times. The chain couples TRBV30 to TRBJ2-3; no reliable D call. CDR3 size: 14 residues. Trimming pared 4 bases from V and 4 bases from J, leaving 15 bases between. Germline V gives CDR1 GTSNPN, CDR2 SVGIG (reference sequence). Here the CDR3 DNA reads TGTGCCTGGACCTGGACGGGCAAGGCAGATACGCAGTATTTT. Protein: CAWTWTGKADTQYF.

The rearrangement uses TRBV27 and TRBJ1-4; D unresolved. V lost 2 bases and J lost 2, with 6 bases in between. This CDR3 is 14 amino acids long. The germline V gene encodes CDR1 MNHEY and CDR2 SMNVEV (reference sequence). This CDR3 is CASSLRWTNEKLFF. CDR3 bases: TGTGCCAGCAGTTTAAGGTGGACTAATGAAAAACTGTTTTTT.

The chain has TRBV5-1 and TRBJ1-1; D is perhaps TRBD1 (6 bases). Trimming left V 4 bases short and J 4 bases short, with 11 bases between. This CDR3 is built from 13 residues. Per the germline V gene, CDR1 is SGHRS and CDR2 is YFSETQ. Here the CDR3 reads CASSTTGITEAFF. The CDR3 nucleotides are TGCGCCAGCAGCACAACAGGGATCACTGAAGCTTTCTTT. Full variable domain (outside the CDR3, taken from reference TRBV5-1 and TRBJ1-1): KAGVTQTPRYLIKTRGQQVTLSCSPISGHRSVSWYQQTPGQGLQFLFEYFSETQRNKGNFPGRFSGRQFSNSRSEMNVSTLELGDSALYLCASSTTGITEAFFGQGTRLTVV.

The chain carries TRBV7-2 and TRBJ1-1; D gene unclear. The CDR3 is 13 amino acids. The ends were cut back, 5 bases at V and 1 base at J, with 8 bases in the middle. Per germline, CDR1 SGHTA and CDR2 FQGNSA. For the CDR3, the DNA is TGTGCCAGCAGCCCGCGGGAGAACACTGAAGCTTTCTTT. The encoded protein is CASSPRENTEAFF.

The chain employs TRBV29-1 and TRBJ2-4, with no clear D. Trimming removed 6 bases at V and 0 bases at J, with 18 bases between. The CDR3 consists of 16 residues. The germline CDR1 and CDR2 sequences are SQVTM and ANQGSEA. The CDR3 region has the DNA TGCAGCGTCACCATCTACTACGACCTAGCCAAAAACATTCAGTACTTC. Protein: CSVTIYYDLAKNIQYF.

The chain employs TRBV7-8 and TRBJ1-4; D gene uncertain. There are 14 residues in the CDR3. Germline V gives CDR1 SGHVS, CDR2 FQNEAQ. V was pared by 5 bases and J by 8 bases, with 15 bases between. The CDR3 spells CASSPRPLREKLFF. CDR3 nucleotides: TGTGCCAGCAGCCCAAGACCCCTAAGGGAAAAACTGTTTTTT. Together with reference TRBV7-8 and TRBJ1-4, the CDR3 gives the full variable domain: GAGVSQSPRYKVAKRGQDVALRCDPISGHVSLFWYQQALGQGPEFLTYFQNEAQLDKSGLPSDRFFAERPEGSVSTLKIQRTQQEDSAVYLCASSPRPLREKLFFGSGTQLSVL.

CDR3 amino acids: CASSRDRVNQPQHF. CDR3 DNA sequence: TGTGCCAGCAGTCGGGACAGGGTCAATCAGCCCCAGCATTTT. This chain joins TRBV6-5 and TRBJ1-5, with 9 bases lining up with TRBD1. With V trimmed by 5 bases and J by 3 bases, 2 bases remained unmatched. This CDR3 has 14 residues. Germline CDR1 MNHEY, CDR2 SVGAGI.

V usage is TRBV30 and J usage is TRBJ2-3; the match to TRBD2 covers 9 bases. CDR1 and CDR2 from the germline V gene are GTSNPN and SVGIG (reference sequence). This CDR3 comprises 12 residues. Trimming took 1 base from V and 11 from J; bases not matched to a gene: 4. The CDR3, as DNA: TGTGCCTGGAGTGGCGGGAGGGGACGGCAGTATTTT. Amino acids: CAWSGGRGRQYF.

This clone appeared a few times. This chain joins TRBV14 and TRBJ2-2; D gene unclear. The CDR3 spans 12 residues. The germline V gene encodes CDR1 SGHDN and CDR2 FVKESK. V lost 3 bases to trimming and J lost 2 bases, with 1 base between them. The CDR3 sequence is CASSHNTGELFF. CDR3 bases: TGTGCCAGCAGCCATAACACCGGGGAGCTGTTTTTT.

The CDR3: CASSLVSGSNSPLHF. In DNA, the CDR3 is TGTGCCAGCAGCTTAGTGTCAGGGAGCAATTCACCCCTCCACTTT. The J gene is TRBJ1-6, the V gene TRBV7-2; tentatively, D is TRBD1 (5 bases). V gave up 1 base and J gave up 7 bases, with 11 bases separating them. The CDR3 runs to 15 residues. Germline V lookup: CDR1 SGHTA, CDR2 FQGNSA.

V is TRBV4-1 and J is TRBJ1-1; 11 nucleotides align to TRBD1. The CDR3 length is 17 residues. V gave up 0 bases and J gave up 6 bases; unmatched junction bases: 9. Germline CDR1 reads MGHRA; CDR2 reads YSYEKL. The CDR3 sequence: CASSQDIGTGGLAEAFF. In nucleotides, the CDR3 is TGCGCCAGCAGCCAAGATATAGGGACAGGGGGACTCGCTGAAGCTTTCTTT.

The rearrangement uses TRBV5-8 and TRBJ2-3; unclear D gene. This CDR3 has 12 residues. V gave up 0 bases and J gave up 8 bases, with 7 bases separating them. In germline, CDR1 is SGHTS, CDR2 YDEGEE. The CDR3 nucleotides read TGTGCCAGCAGCTTGGGACTGTCTACGCAGTATTTT. Amino acids: CASSLGLSTQYF.

The chain couples TRBV10-3 to TRBJ2-7; 14 nucleotides align to TRBD2. V lost 10 bases to trimming and J lost 3 bases; unmatched junction nucleotides: 11. The CDR3 contains 16 residues. Germline CDR1 reads ENHRY; CDR2 reads SYGVKD. The CDR3 region has the DNA TGTGCCACCCGACTAGCGGGGGGGTCCCATTTCTACGAGCAGTACTTC. Its protein product is CATRLAGGSHFYEQYF.

There are a few counts of this clone. The rearrangement uses TRBV5-4 and TRBJ2-1; a weak D match, TRBD1 (6 bases). Deletions cut 0 bases from V and 0 bases from J, with 7 bases between. This CDR3 has 15 residues. Per germline, CDR1 SGHNT and CDR2 YYREEE (reference sequence). The CDR3 sequence is CASSLVGASYNEQFF. CDR3 DNA sequence: TGTGCCAGCAGCTTGGTGGGGGCCTCCTACAATGAGCAGTTCTTC.

This clone was detected only a few times. The V gene is TRBV7-2, the J gene TRBJ1-2, with 7 nucleotides matching TRBD1. The CDR3 is 15 residues long. V trimming: 5 bases; J trimming: 3 bases; junction bases outside the gene matches: 9. Germline values: CDR1 SGHTA, CDR2 FQGNSA. The CDR3 DNA reads TGTGCCAGCAGCACCCAGACAGGGTCCCACTATGGCTACACCTTC. Protein: CASSTQTGSHYGYTF.

The V gene is TRBV7-2, the J gene TRBJ2-2, with TRBD2 identical over 7 bases. Germline V CDR1 and CDR2: SGHTA, FQGNSA. With 5 bases clipped from V and 1 base from J, the junction kept 4 bases outside the gene matches. The CDR3 length is 15 residues. CDR3 amino acids: CASSPSGVNTGELFF. Here the CDR3 DNA reads TGTGCCAGCAGCCCGAGCGGGGTGAACACCGGGGAGCTGTTTTTT.

The CDR3 here is CASSQGAADHNSPLHF. The CDR3 DNA reads as TGCGCCAGCAGCCAAGGGGCGGCGGATCATAATTCACCCCTCCACTTT. This chain joins TRBV4-1 and TRBJ1-6, with D unclear. V lost 1 base, J lost 5 bases, and 12 bases lay in between. The CDR3 has 16 amino acids. Per germline, CDR1 MGHRA and CDR2 YSYEKL.

This chain connects TRBV30 to TRBJ2-6; a weak D match, TRBD1 (5 bases). V lost 8 bases and J 3 bases, leaving 8 bases between the germline ends. Looked up from germline, CDR1 is GTSNPN and CDR2 is SVGIG (reference sequence). The CDR3 length is 12 residues. CDR3: CAQGVGANVLTF. CDR3 coding DNA: TGTGCCCAAGGGGTTGGGGCCAACGTCCTGACTTTC.

V is TRBV18 and J is TRBJ2-2; unclear D gene. The V gene's germline CDR1 is KGHSH and CDR2 LQKENI. The CDR3 covers 15 residues. V lost 2 bases and J 0 bases, leaving 7 bases between the germline ends. The CDR3 bases are TGTGCCAGCTCACCAAGAGCCGCGAACACCGGGGAGCTGTTTTTT. The encoded protein is CASSPRAANTGELFF.

This clone was counted only a few times. This chain links TRBV29-1 with TRBJ2-1; TRBD1 might be the D (6 bases). Trimming cost V 6 bases and J 0 bases, with 12 bases left between them. This CDR3 contains 14 residues. Germline V gene lookup returns CDR1 SQVTM and CDR2 ANQGSEA. This CDR3 reads CSVVRDNSYNEQFF. The CDR3 DNA reads as TGCAGCGTAGTCCGGGACAACTCCTACAATGAGCAGTTCTTC.

This chain links TRBV7-8 with TRBJ1-1; the D is unclear. V dropped 1 base and J dropped 1 base, with 4 bases sitting between them. This CDR3 comprises 13 residues. Germline lookup yields CDR1 SGHVS and CDR2 FQNEAQ. Here the CDR3 DNA reads TGTGCCAGCAGCTTAGTAACGAACACTGAAGCTTTCTTT. As protein: CASSLVTNTEAFF.

This chain connects TRBV2 to TRBJ1-5; weak D call: TRBD1 (5 bases). This CDR3 region has 13 residues. V was clipped by 4 bases and J by 6 bases, with 10 bases between them. Germline V gene sequence: CDR1 SNHLY, CDR2 FYNNEI. The CDR3 region has the DNA TGTGCCAGCAGTGGAGGGGTAGGTCAGCCCCAGCATTTT. The encoded protein is CASSGGVGQPQHF.

V gene TRBV5-1 combines with J gene TRBJ2-7; the D gene is possibly TRBD2 (5 bases). The CDR3 length is 15 residues. Trimming took 4 bases from V and 1 from J, leaving 15 bases between them. Germline CDR1 SGHRS, CDR2 YFSETQ. The CDR3 loop is CASSEGPGVSYEQYF. CDR3 coding DNA: TGCGCCAGCAGCGAAGGGCCCGGGGTGTCCTACGAGCAGTACTTC.

The CDR3 region has the DNA TGCGCCAGCAGCCAAGTAGAGCTAGCTTCGGGCAATGAGCAGTTCTTC. Protein product: CASSQVELASGNEQFF. The chain joins TRBV4-3 to TRBJ2-1; maybe TRBD2 (5 bases). From germline, CDR1 is LGHNA and CDR2 YSLEER. The CDR3 spans 16 residues. V was shortened by 1 base and J by 6 bases, with 16 bases between the two germline ends.

CDR3 residues: CASSVGLGTYNEQFF. In DNA, the CDR3 is TGTGCCAGCAGCGTAGGATTAGGTACCTACAATGAGCAGTTCTTC. The V and J genes are TRBV9 and TRBJ2-1; D uncertain. CDR3 length: 15 amino acids. Deletions cut 0 bases from V and 2 bases from J, with 9 bases between. CDR1 SGDLS and CDR2 YYNGEE come from the germline V gene.

The table lists this clone with a few counts. The chain has TRBV12-5 and TRBJ1-1, with D perhaps TRBD1 (6 bases). V lost 0 bases and J 6 bases, leaving 20 bases between the germline ends. The CDR3 runs 17 residues. Germline loops: CDR1 LGHNT, CDR2 FRNRAP. CDR3 residues: CASGLVRVVGATSEAFF. Written as DNA, the CDR3 is TGTGCTAGTGGTTTGGTACGGGTTGTGGGGGCGACCTCTGAAGCTTTCTTT.